This entry features one T cell receptor beta chain sequence. The target antigen is unknown. The sample is drawn from a study of early T cells in non-severe SARS-CoV-2 infection. In the study overall: From unsorted whole blood, bulk RNA was sequenced, and the chains remained unpaired. General study results and limits: Private and CD4 specificities were missed by VDJdb matching, skewed to anti-spike CD8.

Individual cDNA molecules were tagged with unique molecular identifiers. TCRdb re-called the 5' RACE reads through MiXCR, storing one row per CDR3 protein. This table holds roughly 69,000 distinct CDR3 sequences, roughly 10% found once. CDR3 length: 13 residues. With 3 bases removed from V and 4 bases from J, the gap between germline ends came to 9 bases. Germline CDR1 and CDR2: SGHTA and FQGNSA. Sequenced material: whole blood, taken at baseline. The sequence was collected from an adult who was a healthcare worker with PCR-confirmed SARS-CoV-2 infection or an uninfected control (not recorded which). V and J are TRBV7-2 and TRBJ1-2; D is unresolved. The CDR3 region has the DNA TGTGCCAGCAGCTTTTTCCAGACCTATGGCTACACCTTC. Amino acids: CASSFFQTYGYTF. The whole variable domain, filled in from reference TRBV7-2 and TRBJ1-2, reads GAGVSQSPSNKVTEKGKDVELRCDPISGHTALYWYRQSLGQGLEFLIYFQGNSAPDKSGLPSDRFSAERTGGSVSTLTIQRTQQEDSAVYLCASSFFQTYGYTFGSGTRLTVV.